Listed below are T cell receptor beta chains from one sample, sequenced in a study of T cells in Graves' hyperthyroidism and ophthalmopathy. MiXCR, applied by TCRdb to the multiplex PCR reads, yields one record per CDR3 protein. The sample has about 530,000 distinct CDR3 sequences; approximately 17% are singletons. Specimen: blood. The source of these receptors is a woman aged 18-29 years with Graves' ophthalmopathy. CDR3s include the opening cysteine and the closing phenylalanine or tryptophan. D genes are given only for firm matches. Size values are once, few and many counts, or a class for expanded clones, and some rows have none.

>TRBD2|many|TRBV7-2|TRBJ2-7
TGTGCCAGCAGCCGAACTACTGGACTAGCGGGAGTGGGATACGAGCAGTACTTC
CASSRTTGLAGVGYEQYF
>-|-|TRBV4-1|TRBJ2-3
TGCGCCAGCAGCCCCGGGGCGGTCGCTACAGGTACGCAGTATTTT
CASSPGAVATGTQYF
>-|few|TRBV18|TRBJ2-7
TGTGCCAGCTCACCACGTATGGACAGTCACCACGAGCAGTACTTC
CASSPRMDSHHEQYF
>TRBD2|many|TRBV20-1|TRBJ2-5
TGCAGTGCTAGAGCTCTAGCGGGAGTGTACCAAGAGACCCAGTACTTC
CSARALAGVYQETQYF
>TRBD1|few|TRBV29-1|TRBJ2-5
TGCAGCGTTGGAGGACAGGGAGGTGTGAGGGAGACCCAGTACTTC
CSVGGQGGVRETQYF
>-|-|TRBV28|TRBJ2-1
TGTGCCAGCAGTCCTCGGGGGGCAGGCTACAATGAGCAGTTCTTC
CASSPRGAGYNEQFF
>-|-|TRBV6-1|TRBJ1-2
TGTGCCAGTAGAAGGGGATCTAACTATGGCTACACCTTC
CASRRGSNYGYTF
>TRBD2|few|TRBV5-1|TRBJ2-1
TGCGCCAGCAGCCCCACTAGCGGGACCTACAATGAGCAGTTCTTC
CASSPTSGTYNEQFF
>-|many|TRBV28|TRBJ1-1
TGTGCCAGCAGTCTCCCCGAGGGACCTCTATCTGGGGCTTTCTTT
CASSLPEGPLSGAFF
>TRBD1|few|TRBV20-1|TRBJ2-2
TGCAGTGGGACAGGGGTTGTCACCGGGGAGCTGTTTTTT
CSGTGVVTGELFF